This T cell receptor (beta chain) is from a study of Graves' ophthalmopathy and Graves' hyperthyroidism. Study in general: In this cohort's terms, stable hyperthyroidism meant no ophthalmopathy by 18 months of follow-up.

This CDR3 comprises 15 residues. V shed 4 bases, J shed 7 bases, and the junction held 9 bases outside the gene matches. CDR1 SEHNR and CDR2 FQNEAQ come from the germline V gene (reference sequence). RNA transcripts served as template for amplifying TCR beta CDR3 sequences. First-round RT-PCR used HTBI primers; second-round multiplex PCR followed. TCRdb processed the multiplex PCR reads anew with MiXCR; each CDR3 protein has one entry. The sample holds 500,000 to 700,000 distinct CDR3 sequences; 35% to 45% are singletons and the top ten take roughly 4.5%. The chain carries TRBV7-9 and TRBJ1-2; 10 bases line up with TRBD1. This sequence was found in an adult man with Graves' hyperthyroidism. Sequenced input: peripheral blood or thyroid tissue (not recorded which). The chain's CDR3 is CASSSGTGTGVGYTF. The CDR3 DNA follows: TGTGCCAGCAGCTCAGGAACCGGGACAGGGGTTGGCTACACCTTC.